These T cell receptor beta chains were read from a single sample in a study of technical replicates of blood from a few donors. Here immunoSEQ multiplex PCR was the method, and the copy in TCRdb shows in-frame clones only, minus some. The sample lists fewer than 90,000 clones; 92% were seen once. Sequenced input: T cells isolated from PBMCs. The source is a human donor in good health. Each CDR3 is given with its conserved first and last residue. D genes are given only for firm matches. Clone size is given for some rows only: seen once, a few or many times, or a class if the clone is expanded.

J gene	D gene	clone size	V gene	CDR3 DNA	CDR3 protein
TRBJ2-1	TRBD2	.	TRBV9	TGTGCCAGCAGCGTAGGGGCGGGAGGAGGGAATGAGCAGTTCTTC	CASSVGAGGGNEQFF
TRBJ2-7	.	once	TRBV6-5	TGTGCCAGCAGTTTACACGCTGGAGGCTACGAGCAGTACTTC	CASSLHAGGYEQYF
TRBJ2-1	.	.	TRBV29-1	TGCAGCGTCCTTTTACAGGGCGGCAATGAGCAGTTCTTC	CSVLLQGGNEQFF
TRBJ2-7	.	.	TRBV4-1	TGCGCCAGCAGCGACCCCCGCGCAAGCGAGGCCTACGAGCAGTACTTC	CASSDPRASEAYEQYF
TRBJ2-3	.	.	TRBV10-2	TGCGCCGGTCGTCCGGACTATCTATTCTCTAGCACAGATACGCAGTATTTT	CAGRPDYLFSSTDTQYF
TRBJ1-2	.	once	TRBV5-6	TGTGCCAGCAGCTTGATCCCCCCTCGGGAAGGGATTCATGGCTACACCTTC	CASSLIPPREGIHGYTF
TRBJ2-3	TRBD2	once	TRBV6-1	TGTGCCAGCGGGACTAGCGGGAGGGTTACAGATACGCAGTATTTT	CASGTSGRVTDTQYF
TRBJ2-5	TRBD1	.	TRBV30	TGTGCCTGGAGTGCAGACAGGGTCCAAGAGACCCAGTACTTC	CAWSADRVQETQYF
TRBJ2-5	.	.	TRBV9	TGTGCCAGCAGCGCAACGTCCGGAGAGACCCAGTACTTC	CASSATSGETQYF
TRBJ2-7	.	.	TRBV27	TGTGCCAGCAGTTTATCGAGAGGCCACGAGCAGTACTTC	CASSLSRGHEQYF
TRBJ2-1	.	.	TRBV4-1	TGCGCCAGCAGCCATAACTACAATGAGCAGTTCTTC	CASSHNYNEQFF
TRBJ1-2	.	.	TRBV28	TGTGCCAGCAAGGGACAAACGAGAAATGGCTACACCTTC	CASKGQTRNGYTF
TRBJ2-5	TRBD2	once	TRBV7-3	TGTGCCAGCAGCATCGTAGCGGGAGGGCCGGTTGAGACCCAGTACTTC	CASSIVAGGPVETQYF
TRBJ2-4	.	.	TRBV28	TGTGCCAGCAGTTCTCCTTGGGCACTCGGTGAATTGGGCCCTAACAATATAAACATTCAGTACTTC	CASSSPWALGELGPNNINIQYF
TRBJ2-7	.	.	TRBV15	TGTGCCATCAGCAGATTTGTAAGACAGGACTCCTACGAGCAGTACTTC	CAISRFVRQDSYEQYF
TRBJ2-1	TRBD1	.	TRBV7-2	TGTGCCAGCAGCTCGCCGGCTCTAACAGGGGCGGATGAGCAGTTCTTC	CASSSPALTGADEQFF
TRBJ2-2	.	.	TRBV28	TGTGCCAGCAAGTCCAGTTACACCGGGGAGCTGTTTTTT	CASKSSYTGELFF